The T cell receptor beta chain under discussion was sequenced for a study of blood T cell repertoires in COVID-19. On the study more broadly: Some COVID-19 samples were acute and others convalescent; all came from the United States, Italy and Spain. Sample material is recorded as cDNA or gDNA derived from T cells, B-cell-depleted T cells, or PBMCs.

The CDR3 has 15 residues. CDR1 and CDR2 (germline): SGHNT, YYREEE (reference sequence). Unmatched junction bases numbered 6, after V lost 3 bases and J lost 5 bases. How the authors handled the data: Scientists estimated how many nucleated cells there were by amplifying reference gene primers. Produced via immunoSEQ multiplex PCR; TCRdb's table is partial and in-frame only. Clone size and the V and J calls come from that table; the DNA yielded D and trimming. The data hold 50,000 or so clones, with around nine tenths observed a single time. The TCR originated in a human donor in a cohort sampled during active COVID-19. The V and J genes are TRBV5-4 and TRBJ2-7; 12 nucleotides agree with TRBD1. What was sequenced was peripheral blood. CDR3 amino acids: CASSWGQGAVDEQYF. The CDR3 DNA is TGTGCCAGCAGCTGGGGACAGGGGGCAGTCGACGAGCAGTACTTC. Filled out from reference TRBV5-4 and TRBJ2-7, the complete variable domain reads ETGVTQSPTHLIKTRGQQVTLRCSSQSGHNTVSWYQQALGQGPQFIFQYYREEENGRGNFPPRFSGLQFPNYSSELNVNALELDDSALYLCASSWGQGAVDEQYFGPGTRLTVT.